This TCR beta chain was retrieved from a study of T cells in localized non-small cell lung cancer. The repertoire was sequenced with immunoSEQ multiplex PCR; TCRdb's copy has only in-frame clones and lacks some. The profile shows tens of thousands of clones, 80% to 90% of them singletons. Overall study results and limits: Multi-region tumor sequencing was not done, so intratumor heterogeneity could not be excluded. Uninvolved adjacent lung showed peak T cell clonality, exceeding tumor. Longer overall survival was associated with a higher density of T cells in the blood. The appearance of a median roughly 53 of the top 100 tumor clones was seen in adjacent lung.

Germline V lookup: CDR1 SNHLY, CDR2 FYNNEI. This CDR3 is 14 amino acids long. Trimming left V 6 bases short and J 7 bases short, with 15 bases between. As for this clone: The antigen is not known.

This chain joins TRBV2 and TRBJ2-2; D possibly corresponds to TRBD1 (5 bases). Sequencing used peripheral blood, obtained before any cancer treatment. The clonotype comes from a male donor at least 60 years old with stage III squamous cell lung carcinoma. The CDR3 spells CASRGVGEYGELFF. The CDR3 nucleotides read TGTGCCAGCAGAGGGGTAGGGGAATACGGGGAGCTGTTTTTT.